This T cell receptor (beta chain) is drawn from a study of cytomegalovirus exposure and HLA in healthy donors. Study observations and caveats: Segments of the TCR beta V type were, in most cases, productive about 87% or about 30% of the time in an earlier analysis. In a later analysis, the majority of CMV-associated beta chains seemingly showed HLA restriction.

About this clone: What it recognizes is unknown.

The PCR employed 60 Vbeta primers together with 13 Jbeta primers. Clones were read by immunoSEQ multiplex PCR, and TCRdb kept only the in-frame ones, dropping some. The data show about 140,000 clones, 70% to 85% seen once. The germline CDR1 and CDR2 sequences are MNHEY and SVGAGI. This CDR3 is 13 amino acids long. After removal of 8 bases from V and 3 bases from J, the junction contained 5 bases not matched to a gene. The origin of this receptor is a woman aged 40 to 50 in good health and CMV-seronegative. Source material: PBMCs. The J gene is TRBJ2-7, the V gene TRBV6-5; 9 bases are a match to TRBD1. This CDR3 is CASAQGAFYEQYF. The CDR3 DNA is TGTGCCAGCGCACAGGGGGCTTTCTACGAGCAGTACTTC.